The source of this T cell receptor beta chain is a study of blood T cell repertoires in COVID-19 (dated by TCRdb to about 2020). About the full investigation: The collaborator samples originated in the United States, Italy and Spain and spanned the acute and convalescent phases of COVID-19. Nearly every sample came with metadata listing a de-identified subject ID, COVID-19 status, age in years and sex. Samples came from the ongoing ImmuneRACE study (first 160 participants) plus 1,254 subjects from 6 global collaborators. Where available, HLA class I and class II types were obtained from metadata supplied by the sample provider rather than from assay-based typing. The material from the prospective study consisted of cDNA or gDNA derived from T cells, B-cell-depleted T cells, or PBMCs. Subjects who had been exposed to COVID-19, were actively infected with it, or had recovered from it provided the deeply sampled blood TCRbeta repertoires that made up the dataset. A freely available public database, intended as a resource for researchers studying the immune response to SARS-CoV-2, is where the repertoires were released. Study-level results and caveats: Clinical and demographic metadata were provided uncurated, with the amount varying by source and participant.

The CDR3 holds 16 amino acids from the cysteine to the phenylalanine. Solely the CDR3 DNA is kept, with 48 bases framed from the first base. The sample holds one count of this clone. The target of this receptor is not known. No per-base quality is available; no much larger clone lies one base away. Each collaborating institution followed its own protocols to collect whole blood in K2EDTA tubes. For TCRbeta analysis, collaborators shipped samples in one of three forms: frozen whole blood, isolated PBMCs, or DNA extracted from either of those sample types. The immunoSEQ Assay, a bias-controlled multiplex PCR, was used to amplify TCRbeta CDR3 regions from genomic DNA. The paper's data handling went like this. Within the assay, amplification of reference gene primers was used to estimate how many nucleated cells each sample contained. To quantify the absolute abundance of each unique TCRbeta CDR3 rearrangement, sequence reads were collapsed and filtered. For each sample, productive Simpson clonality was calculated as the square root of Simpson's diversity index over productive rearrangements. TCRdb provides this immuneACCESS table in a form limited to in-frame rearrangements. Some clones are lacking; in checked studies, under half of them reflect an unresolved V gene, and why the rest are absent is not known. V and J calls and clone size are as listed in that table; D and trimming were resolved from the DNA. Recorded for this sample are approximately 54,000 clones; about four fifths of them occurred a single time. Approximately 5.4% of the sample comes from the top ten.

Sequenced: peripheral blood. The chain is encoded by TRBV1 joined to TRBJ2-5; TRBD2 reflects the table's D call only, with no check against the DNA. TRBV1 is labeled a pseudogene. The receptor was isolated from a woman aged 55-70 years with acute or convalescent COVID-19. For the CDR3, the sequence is CTSSQDGLANQETQYF. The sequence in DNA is TGCACCAGCAGCCAAGATGGCCTAGCGAACCAAGAGACCCAGTACTTC.